The next 7 T cell receptor beta chains were all read from a single sample in a study of cytomegalovirus exposure and HLA in healthy donors (dated by TCRdb to 2016 to 2017). Libraries came from the immunoSEQ multiplex PCR assay. For the multiplex PCR, a mixture combining 60 forward primers for TCR Vbeta segments and 13 reverse primers for TCR Jbeta segments was used. The immuneACCESS repertoire file appears here via TCRdb, limited to in-frame rearrangements. These files lack a portion of the clones; in checked studies, under half of the deficit traces to unresolved V genes, and the cause of the others is not known. Here the sample has nearly 100,000 clones; approximately 9% occur a single time. The top ten clones comprise around 4.9% of the sample. Sequences were obtained from PBMCs. Receptor source: a man aged 50 to 59 in good health and CMV-seropositive.

This clone was seen more than once but under ten times. The chain combines TRBV5-6 with TRBJ2-3; D is perhaps TRBD1 (5 bases). CDR3 length equals 13 residues. Germline V gene sequence: CDR1 SGHDT, CDR2 YYEEEE. With 0 bases removed from V and 6 bases from J, the gap between germline ends came to 8 bases. CDR3: CASSLEGVDTQYF. The CDR3 bases are TGTGCCAGCAGCTTGGAAGGGGTGGATACGCAGTATTTT. Supplemented by reference TRBV5-6 and TRBJ2-3, the full variable domain reads DAGVTQSPTHLIKTRGQQVTLRCSPKSGHDTVSWYQQALGQGPQFIFQYYEEEERQRGNFPDRFSGHQFPNYSSELNVNALLLGDSALYLCASSLEGVDTQYFGPGTRLTVL.

The chain carries TRBV5-8 and TRBJ2-7; no definite D call. In germline, CDR1 is SGHTS, CDR2 YDEGEE. CDR3 size: 14 residues. Trimming pared 1 base from V and 0 bases from J, leaving 8 bases between. The CDR3 sequence is CASSLQQSSYEQYF. The CDR3 DNA reads TGTGCCAGCAGCTTGCAACAGAGCTCCTACGAGCAGTACTTC. Combining the CDR3 with reference TRBV5-8 and TRBJ2-7 gives the whole variable domain EAGVTQSPTHLIKTRGQQATLRCSPISGHTSVYWYQQALGLGLQFLLWYDEGEERNRGNFPPRFSGRQFPNYSSELNVNALELEDSALYLCASSLQQSSYEQYFGPGTRLTVT.

This clone was counted only a few times. The chain couples TRBV5-1 to TRBJ2-1, with TRBD2 matching over 7 bases. Germline V gives CDR1 SGHRS, CDR2 YFSETQ. Trimming removed 4 bases from V and 4 bases from J; junction bases left unmatched: 8. The CDR3 consists of 15 residues. CDR3 in DNA: TGCGCCAGCAGCCGGGCGAGCGGGGATTACAATGAGCAGTTCTTC. Its protein is CASSRASGDYNEQFF.

On this clone itself: At one end, the junction sequence differs from germline, possibly due to a read error. This chain joins TRBV6-1 and TRBJ1-5; a possible D gene is TRBD1 (5 bases). This CDR3 comprises 15 residues. Germline values: CDR1 MNHNS, CDR2 SASEGT. This CDR3 is CASRAGVVGNQPQNF. In DNA form, the CDR3 reads TGTGCCAGCAGGGCGGGGGTGGTGGGCAATCAGCCCCAGAATTTT.

The chain links TRBV28 to TRBJ2-3, with D possibly TRBD1 on 6 matching bases. Germline lookup yields CDR1 MDHEN and CDR2 SYDVKM. CDR3 size: 16 residues. Trimming cost V 5 bases and J 2 bases, with 17 bases left between them. This chain's CDR3 is CASSPSGTILTDTQYF. The CDR3 nucleotides read TGTGCCAGCAGTCCTTCGGGGACAATCCTCACAGATACGCAGTATTTT.

The gene calls are TRBV11-2 and TRBJ1-4, with 7 positions matching TRBD1. In germline, CDR1 is SGHAT, CDR2 FQNNGV. This CDR3 has 17 residues. Unmatched junction bases numbered 10, after V lost 1 base and J lost 5 bases. The chain's CDR3 is CASSLAPVYRGNEKLFF. The CDR3 nucleotides are TGTGCCAGCAGCTTAGCGCCTGTTTACAGGGGAAATGAAAAACTGTTTTTT.

The chain joins TRBV13 to TRBJ2-1, with D unresolved. V gave up 2 bases and J gave up 0 bases, with 8 bases separating them. Germline assignment: CDR1 PRHDT and CDR2 FYEKMQ (reference sequence). CDR3 length: 15 residues. CDR3 DNA sequence: TGTGCCAGCAGCTTACTAAAGAGCTCCTACAATGAGCAGTTCTTC. Its translation is CASSLLKSSYNEQFF.